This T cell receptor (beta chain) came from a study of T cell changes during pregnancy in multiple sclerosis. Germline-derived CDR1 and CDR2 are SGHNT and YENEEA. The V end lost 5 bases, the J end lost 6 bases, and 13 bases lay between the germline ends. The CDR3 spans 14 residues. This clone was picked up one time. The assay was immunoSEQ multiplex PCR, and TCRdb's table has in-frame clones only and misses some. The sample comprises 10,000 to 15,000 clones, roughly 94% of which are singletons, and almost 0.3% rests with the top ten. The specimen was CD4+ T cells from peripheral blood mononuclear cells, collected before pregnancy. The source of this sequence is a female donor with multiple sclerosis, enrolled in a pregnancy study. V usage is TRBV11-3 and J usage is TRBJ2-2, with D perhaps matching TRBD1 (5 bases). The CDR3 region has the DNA TGTGCCAGCAGCCCCGGGCCCAGGGCCGGGGAGCTGTTTTTT. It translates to CASSPGPRAGELFF.